Shown below are 20 T cell receptor beta chains from a single sample sequenced in a study of blood T cell repertoires in COVID-19. The method was immunoSEQ multiplex PCR; TCRdb's version includes in-frame clones alone and lacks a portion of them. The sample holds 210,000 or so clones, over 75% seen once. Sequences were obtained from PBMCs or T cells enriched from blood (not recorded which). These receptors were taken from a young woman who had been exposed to COVID-19.

The chain links TRBV28 to TRBJ2-1, with D unclear. CDR3 length: 19 amino acids. V was cut by 3 bases and J by 8 bases, with 29 bases left in between. The V gene's germline CDR1 is MDHEN and CDR2 SYDVKM. CDR3 residues: CASSFFSRDFSAFFDEQFF. The CDR3 bases are TGTGCCAGCAGTTTTTTTTCCCGTGACTTCTCGGCCTTTTTTGATGAGCAGTTCTTC.

J is TRBJ2-2 and V is TRBV4-2; D unresolved. CDR1 is LGHNA and CDR2 is YNFKEQ in the germline V gene. V lost 2 bases and J 4 bases, leaving 11 bases between the germline ends. The CDR3 is 15 amino acids. CDR3 sequence reads: CASSQQPSTTGELFF. CDR3 sequence (DNA): TGTGCCAGCAGCCAACAACCTTCTACCACCGGGGAGCTGTTTTTT.

V is TRBV29-1 and J is TRBJ1-2, with TRBD1 matching over 9 bases. The CDR3 runs to 13 residues. The germline gives CDR1 SQVTM, CDR2 ANQGSEA. Germline trimming cut 7 bases from V and 2 bases from J; bases unmatched to any gene: 5. CDR3 DNA sequence: TGCAGCGACACAGGGGGCTTAAACTATGGCTACACCTTC. Encoded protein: CSDTGGLNYGYTF.

The CDR3 nucleotides are TGTGCCAGCTCACCGATCCCCCGCGGACAGGGCAATAATTCACCCCTCCACTTT. Translated, it gives CASSPIPRGQGNNSPLHF. The chain employs TRBV18 and TRBJ1-6; TRBD1 agrees at 8 bases. Germline loops: CDR1 KGHSH, CDR2 LQKENI. This CDR3 has 18 amino acids. The J segment lost 5 bases and the V segment lost 3 bases, leaving 12 bases of the junction unmatched.

The chain carries TRBV7-9 and TRBJ2-1; 7 bases are shared with TRBD1. CDR3 length: 17 residues. V gave up 2 bases and J gave up 3 bases; unmatched junction bases: 10. Per the germline V gene, CDR1 is SEHNR and CDR2 is FQNEAQ (reference sequence). CDR3 DNA sequence: TGTGCCAGCAGCTTATCGACCGGGACAGAAATCTACAATGAGCAGTTCTTC. Its translation is CASSLSTGTEIYNEQFF.

The rearrangement uses TRBV19 and TRBJ2-2; a weak D match, TRBD2 (5 bases). Trimming pared 7 bases from V and 0 bases from J, leaving 15 bases between. The CDR3 length is 16 residues. The V gene's germline CDR1 is LNHDA and CDR2 SQIVND (reference sequence). CDR3: CASKERATANTGELFF. For the CDR3, the DNA is TGTGCCAGTAAGGAGAGGGCAACCGCGAACACCGGGGAGCTGTTTTTT. Full variable domain (rest looked up from reference TRBV19 and TRBJ2-2): DGGITQSPKYLFRKEGQNVTLSCEQNLNHDAMYWYRQDPGQGLRLIYYSQIVNDFQKGDIAEGYSVSREKKESFPLTVTSAQKNPTAFYLCASKERATANTGELFFGEGSRLTVL.

The CDR3 bases are TGTGCCAGCAGCCAACAGGGAAACACCATATATTTT. It translates to CASSQQGNTIYF. V is TRBV2 and J is TRBJ1-3; D is unresolved. The V end lost 6 bases, the J end lost 4 bases, and 7 bases lay between the germline ends. This CDR3 is 12 amino acids long. CDR1 is SNHLY, CDR2 FYNNEI, per germline.

The V and J genes are TRBV7-2 and TRBJ2-3, with TRBD2 matching over 9 bases. The V and J ends lost 5 bases and 7 bases, in that order; junction bases with no gene match: 7. This CDR3 has 14 amino acids. CDR1 and CDR2 from the germline V gene are SGHTA and FQGNSA. Written as DNA, the CDR3 is TGTGCCAGCAGCGGGCGGGGGGGGCGTAATACGCAGTATTTT. The encoded protein is CASSGRGGRNTQYF.

V gene TRBV10-3 combines with J gene TRBJ2-7, with D maybe TRBD2 (6 bases). V lost 0 bases, J lost 7 bases, and 19 bases lay in between. Per germline, CDR1 ENHRY and CDR2 SYGVKD. The CDR3 consists of 16 residues. CDR3 coding DNA: TGTGCCATCAGTGAGTCGGTTCCTATTCAGGGAGGAGAGCAGTACTTC. Translation: CAISESVPIQGGEQYF.

The chain is built from TRBV14 and TRBJ2-1; D is ambiguous. V was cut by 4 bases and J by 0 bases, with 16 bases left in between. CDR3 length: 17 amino acids. Germline lookup yields CDR1 SGHDN and CDR2 FVKESK. CDR3 loop: CASSLRFRTSSYNEQFF. The CDR3, as DNA: TGTGCCAGCAGCCTACGATTTCGAACGAGCTCCTACAATGAGCAGTTCTTC.

This clone was observed once. J is TRBJ2-1 and V is TRBV7-9; the match to TRBD2 covers 8 bases. Germline V gene lookup returns CDR1 SEHNR and CDR2 FQNEAQ (reference sequence). This CDR3 spans 17 amino acids. Trimming cost V 6 bases and J 8 bases; bases outside gene matches: 18. CDR3 residues: CASSTILSGTRDDEQFF. DNA of the CDR3: TGTGCCAGCAGTACAATTCTCTCCGGGACTAGAGATGATGAGCAGTTCTTC. Supplemented by reference TRBV7-9 and TRBJ2-1, the full variable domain reads DTGVSQNPRHKITKRGQNVTFRCDPISEHNRLYWYRQTLGQGPEFLTYFQNEAQLEKSRLLSDRFSAERPKGSFSTLEIQRTEQGDSAMYLCASSTILSGTRDDEQFFGPGTRLTVL.

The chain has TRBV12-3 or TRBV12-4 and TRBJ1-2; D might be TRBD1 (5 bases). The CDR3 consists of 12 residues. The germline V and J ends were trimmed by 7 bases and 4 bases, with 10 bases remaining between them. The CDR3 sequence is CASTGGSYGYTF. CDR3 nucleotides: TGTGCCAGCACCGGGGGATCCTATGGCTACACCTTC.

The chain employs TRBV9 and TRBJ1-1; D is unresolved. Germline V gene sequence: CDR1 SGDLS, CDR2 YYNGEE. V was clipped by 10 bases and J by 7 bases, with 17 bases between them. This CDR3 is built from 12 residues. CDR3 region: CAQNNISHEAFF. The CDR3 DNA is TGTGCCCAGAATAATATCAGTCATGAAGCTTTCTTT.

This clone came up once. This chain links TRBV6-1 with TRBJ1-2; unclear D gene. The CDR3 runs 15 residues. The germline CDR1 and CDR2 sequences are MNHNS and SASEGT. V dropped 1 base and J dropped 0 bases, with 9 bases sitting between them. Here the CDR3 reads CASSEVAGANYGYTF. DNA of the CDR3: TGTGCCAGCAGTGAAGTGGCCGGAGCTAACTATGGCTACACCTTC.

This rearrangement joins TRBV6-5 to TRBJ2-7, with TRBD1 as a possible D gene (5 bases). CDR1 MNHEY and CDR2 SVGAGI come from the germline V gene. The CDR3 runs to 12 residues. The CDR3 coding sequence is TGTGCATCGGAGACAGAGACCGGCGAGCAGTACTTC. Amino acids: CASETETGEQYF.

J is TRBJ2-7 and V is TRBV29-1; TRBD1 might be the D (5 bases). The CDR3 has 17 amino acids. Trimming stripped 7 bases from V and 3 bases from J, with 28 bases between. CDR1 is SQVTM, CDR2 ANQGSEA, per germline. CDR3 nucleotide sequence: TGCAGCGGCCTATCCCGACCCCCAGGGTCCCTCTACTACGAGCAGTACTTC. It yields the protein CSGLSRPPGSLYYEQYF.

The J gene is TRBJ1-1, the V gene TRBV7-3; perhaps TRBD1 as D (5 bases). The CDR3 runs to 13 residues. V lost 2 bases and J 10 bases, leaving 14 bases between the germline ends. Germline CDR1 SGHTA, CDR2 FQGTGA. The chain's CDR3 is CASSLFGGAGAFF. Here the CDR3 DNA reads TGTGCCAGCAGCTTATTCGGCGGGGCGGGAGCTTTCTTT.

The chain carries TRBV27 and TRBJ2-1, with TRBD2 matching over 7 bases. Per the germline V gene, CDR1 is MNHEY and CDR2 is SMNVEV (reference sequence). The V gene end was trimmed by 6 bases and the J gene end by 6 bases; junction bases not matched to a gene: 14. This CDR3 has 16 amino acids. The CDR3 region is CASSPPGLDFVNEQFF. Here the CDR3 DNA reads TGTGCCAGCAGCCCCCCAGGACTAGACTTCGTCAATGAGCAGTTCTTC.

V and J are TRBV2 and TRBJ2-1; 8 positions match TRBD1. This CDR3 has 15 residues. Germline V lookup: CDR1 SNHLY, CDR2 FYNNEI. V shed 4 bases, J shed 3 bases, and the junction held 5 bases outside the gene matches. The CDR3 coding sequence is TGTGCCAGCAGTGTCGACAGGGGTGTCTACAATGAGCAGTTCTTC. Its protein is CASSVDRGVYNEQFF.

The rearrangement links TRBV27 to TRBJ2-7, with 8 bases matching TRBD1. CDR1 is MNHEY and CDR2 is SMNVEV in the germline V gene (reference sequence). The V and J ends lost 1 base and 0 bases, in that order; junction bases with no gene match: 2. The CDR3 is made up of 15 amino acids. In nucleotides, the CDR3 is TGTGCCAGCAGTTTATGGGACAGGTACTCCTACGAGCAGTACTTC. This translates into CASSLWDRYSYEQYF.